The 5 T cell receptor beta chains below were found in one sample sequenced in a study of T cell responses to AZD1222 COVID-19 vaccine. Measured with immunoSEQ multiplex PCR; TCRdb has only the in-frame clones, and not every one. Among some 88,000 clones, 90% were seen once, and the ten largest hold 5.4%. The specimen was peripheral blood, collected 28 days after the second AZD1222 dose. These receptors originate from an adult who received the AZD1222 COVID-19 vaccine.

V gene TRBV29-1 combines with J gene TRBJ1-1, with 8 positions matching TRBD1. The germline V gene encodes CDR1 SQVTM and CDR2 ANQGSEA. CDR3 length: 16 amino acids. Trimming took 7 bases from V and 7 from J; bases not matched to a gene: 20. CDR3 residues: CSAVDRGGSWSSEAFF. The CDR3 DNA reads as TGCAGCGCCGTCGACAGGGGAGGGAGTTGGTCTAGTGAAGCTTTCTTT.

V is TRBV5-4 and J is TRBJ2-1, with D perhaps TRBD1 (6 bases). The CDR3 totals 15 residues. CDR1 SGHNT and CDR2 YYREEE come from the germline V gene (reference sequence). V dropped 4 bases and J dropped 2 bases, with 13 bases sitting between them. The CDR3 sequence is CASSRDQGPYNEQFF. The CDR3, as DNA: TGTGCCAGCAGCCGAGACCAGGGGCCCTACAATGAGCAGTTCTTC.

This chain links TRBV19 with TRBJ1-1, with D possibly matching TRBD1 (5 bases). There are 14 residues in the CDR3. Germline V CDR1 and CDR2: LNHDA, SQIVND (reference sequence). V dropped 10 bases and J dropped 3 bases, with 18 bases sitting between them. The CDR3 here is CAIQLRGGDTEAFF. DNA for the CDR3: TGTGCCATACAATTGCGGGGCGGAGACACTGAAGCTTTCTTT.

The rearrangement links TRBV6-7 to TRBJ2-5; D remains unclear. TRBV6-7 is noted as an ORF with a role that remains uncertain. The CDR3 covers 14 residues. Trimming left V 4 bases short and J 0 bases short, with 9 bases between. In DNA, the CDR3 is TGTGCCAGCAGTTGGGTTAGGTACCAAGAGACCCAGTACTTC. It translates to CASSWVRYQETQYF.

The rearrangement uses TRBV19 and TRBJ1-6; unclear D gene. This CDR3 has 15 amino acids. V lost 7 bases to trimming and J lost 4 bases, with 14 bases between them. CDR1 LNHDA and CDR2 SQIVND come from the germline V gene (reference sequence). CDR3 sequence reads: CASNVRTQYNSPLHF. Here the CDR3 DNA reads TGTGCCAGTAACGTCCGGACTCAATATAATTCACCCCTCCACTTT.